The 6 T cell receptor beta chains reported below all come from one sample, sequenced in a study of T cells in Graves' hyperthyroidism and ophthalmopathy. The source material, RNA transcripts, was used to amplify TCR beta CDR3 regions. TCR CDR3 underwent first-round RT-PCR with the HTBI primer set. TCRdb passed the multiplex PCR reads through MiXCR, listing each CDR3 protein once. Among hundreds of thousands of distinct CDR3 sequences listed, approximately 14% were seen once. The sample was blood. The receptor set was obtained from a woman aged 45-65 years with Graves' ophthalmopathy.

This clonotype was counted ten times or more. This chain connects TRBV2 to TRBJ2-1; 10 bases match TRBD2. The ends lost 1 base at V and 8 bases at J; junction bases unmatched: 5. The CDR3 totals 15 residues. The germline gives CDR1 SNHLY, CDR2 FYNNEI. The CDR3 loop is CASSEDWTSGHEQFF. In DNA form, the CDR3 reads TGTGCCAGCAGTGAAGATTGGACTAGCGGTCATGAGCAGTTCTTC.

Comments on this clonotype: One base away lies a much larger clone, so this may be a sequencing read error. V usage is TRBV10-3 and J usage is TRBJ2-1, with TRBD1 identical over 8 bases. With V trimmed by 6 bases and J by 8 bases, 9 bases remained unmatched. Looked up from germline, CDR1 is ENHRY and CDR2 is SYGVKD. This CDR3 contains 14 residues. The CDR3 spells CAISDGQGLDEQFF. The DNA for the CDR3 is TGTGCCATCAGCGACGGACAGGGTTTGGATGAGCAGTTCTTC.

The table lists this clonotype with a count of one. J is TRBJ1-5 and V is TRBV28; TRBD1 aligns across 11 bases. The CDR3 covers 19 residues. V lost 1 base and J lost 1; bases outside the gene matches: 9. Looked up from germline, CDR1 is MDHEN and CDR2 is SYDVKM. CDR3: CASSLLGGQGARSNQPQHF. Written as DNA, the CDR3 is TGTGCCAGCAGTTTATTAGGAGGACAGGGGGCGAGGAGCAATCAGCCCCAGCATTTT.

The chain carries TRBV20-1 and TRBJ2-7; 10 nucleotides agree with TRBD2. CDR1 is DFQATT, CDR2 SNEGSKA, per germline (reference sequence). V shed 5 bases, J shed 3 bases, and the junction held 10 bases outside the gene matches. The CDR3 is 15 residues long. In DNA, the CDR3 is TGCAGTGCTCCACCACCTAGCGGGAGTTTCTACGAGCAGTACTTC. Translation gives CSAPPPSGSFYEQYF.

This clonotype was counted ten times or more. The rearrangement joins TRBV28 to TRBJ2-7; possibly TRBD2 for D (5 bases). Germline V gives CDR1 MDHEN, CDR2 SYDVKM. The CDR3 extends over 14 amino acids. Trimming took off 5 bases at V and 3 bases at J, with 14 bases between the two ends. CDR3 in DNA: TGTGCCAGCAGTCTACGGGAACGGAACTACGAGCAGTACTTC. Translating it yields CASSLRERNYEQYF.

A few counts support this clonotype. The chain links TRBV5-1 to TRBJ1-4; tentatively, D is TRBD1 (5 bases). The germline gives CDR1 SGHRS, CDR2 YFSETQ. This CDR3 contains 13 residues. V lost 4 bases and J lost 1, with 5 bases in between. The CDR3 nucleotides read TGCGCCAGCAGCCAGGGAACTAATGAAAAACTGTTTTTT. Protein: CASSQGTNEKLFF.